These 10 T cell receptor beta chains were all obtained from the same sample, sequenced in a study of T-cell reconstitution after alpha-beta-depleted transplantation in children. During its preparation, the TCRbeta library received unique molecular identifiers. TCRdb reprocessed the PCR reads via MiXCR and lists one record per CDR3 protein. This sample has some 300,000 distinct CDR3 sequences; about a tenth occur once, and the top ten carry 2% to 2.5%. Sequenced here: PBMCs from the stem cell graft donor, sampled from the stem cell graft. Receptor source: a human donor who donated a stem cell graft to a child with acute lymphoblastic leukemia.

The rearrangement uses TRBV28 and TRBJ1-1; D is unresolved. The germline gives CDR1 MDHEN, CDR2 SYDVKM. This CDR3 is built from 14 residues. Trimming took off 5 bases at V and 1 base at J, with 11 bases between the two ends. The CDR3 reads CASSLRKPNTEAFF. CDR3 DNA: TGTGCCAGCAGTCTCAGGAAACCGAACACTGAAGCTTTCTTT.

This chain joins TRBV12-3 or TRBV12-4 and TRBJ1-5; D not resolved. The CDR3 is made up of 14 amino acids. V was clipped by 7 bases and J by 0 bases, with 10 bases between them. CDR3 coding DNA: TGTGCCAGCACCCCGCCGGATAGCAATCAGCCCCAGCATTTT. Amino acids: CASTPPDSNQPQHF.

The J gene is TRBJ1-2, the V gene TRBV10-3; TRBD1 agrees at 9 bases. Germline assignment: CDR1 ENHRY and CDR2 SYGVKD. After removal of 4 bases from V and 8 bases from J, the junction contained 2 bases not matched to a gene. The CDR3 totals 12 residues. DNA for the CDR3: TGTGCCATCAGTGGGGACAGGGACGGCTACACCTTC. Translating gives CAISGDRDGYTF.

This clonotype showed up just a few times. The chain carries TRBV6-5 and TRBJ2-3; 7 nucleotides agree with TRBD1. Germline V gives CDR1 MNHEY, CDR2 SVGAGI. This CDR3 has 17 amino acids. V lost 4 bases and J lost 4; bases outside the gene matches: 14. The CDR3 DNA reads TGTGCCAGCAGTTTTAACCGACAGGGTGGACGCCCAGATACGCAGTATTTT. Protein product: CASSFNRQGGRPDTQYF.

This clonotype occurred a few times. This chain uses TRBV7-9 with TRBJ2-5, with TRBD2 matching over 11 bases. The CDR3 totals 16 residues. V dropped 3 bases and J dropped 4; count of bases not matched to a gene: 7. The germline CDR1 and CDR2 sequences are SEHNR and FQNEAQ (reference sequence). For the CDR3, the DNA is TGTGCCAGCAGCTTCAGGCGCCTAGCGGGAGGAGAGACCCAGTACTTC. Amino acids: CASSFRRLAGGETQYF.

This chain's CDR3 is CASSGLAGGPQETQYF. CDR3 DNA: TGTGCCAGCAGCGGACTAGCGGGAGGACCCCAAGAGACCCAGTACTTC. The V and J genes are TRBV6-1 and TRBJ2-5, with TRBD2 matching 14 bases. The germline V gene encodes CDR1 MNHNS and CDR2 SASEGT. The ends lost 6 bases at V and 1 base at J; junction bases unmatched: 4. This CDR3 region has 16 residues.

The V gene is TRBV4-1, the J gene TRBJ2-1; 8 positions match TRBD2. CDR1 and CDR2 from the germline V gene are MGHRA and YSYEKL. CDR3 length: 16 amino acids. The V and J ends lost 6 bases and 6 bases, in that order; junction bases with no gene match: 13. The CDR3 nucleotides read TGCGCCAGCAGGTCAATTAGCGGGGACCGCGGCAATGAGCAGTTCTTC. It specifies CASRSISGDRGNEQFF.

The V call is TRBV15, the J call TRBJ2-1; D is undetermined. The CDR3 runs to 14 residues. Germline CDR1 reads LNHNV; CDR2 reads YYDKDF (reference sequence). Trimming pared 4 bases from V and 5 bases from J, leaving 12 bases between. This chain's CDR3 is CATSTVVLNNEQFF. In DNA form, the CDR3 reads TGTGCCACCAGCACCGTAGTTCTGAACAATGAGCAGTTCTTC.

In this sample, this clonotype turned up a few times. The chain has TRBV14 and TRBJ2-3; D is uncertain. The germline gives CDR1 SGHDN, CDR2 FVKESK. V was pared by 4 bases and J by 0 bases, with 8 bases between. CDR3 length equals 14 residues. In DNA, the CDR3 is TGTGCCAGCAGCCCAATATCTAGCACAGATACGCAGTATTTT. Translation: CASSPISSTDTQYF.

The CDR3 here is CASRQDRWAYEQYF. CDR3 coding DNA: TGTGCCAGCAGACAAGACAGGTGGGCTTACGAGCAGTACTTC. V and J are TRBV7-2 and TRBJ2-7; TRBD1 is a possible D gene (6 bases). This CDR3 is built from 14 residues. Germline V gene data show CDR1 as SGHTA and CDR2 as FQGNSA. V was cut by 6 bases and J by 4 bases, with 16 bases left in between.